This T cell receptor (beta chain) was captured in a study of OX40 agonist ivuxolimab in advanced cancers. In the study overall: An anti-OX40 (CD134) antibody with agonistic activity, ivuxolimab, was administered to patients. Study-wide findings and caveats: At 0.1 to 3.0 mg/kg, clonal expansion of CD4+ and CD8+ blood T cells had occurred by week 6. Partly responding patients at 0.1-3.0 mg/kg showed some of the smallest clonal expansion. No determination was made of the antigen specificity of the expanded peripheral T cells.

Germline V gene lookup returns CDR1 KGHSH and CDR2 LQKENI. V was clipped by 2 bases and J by 4 bases; unmatched bases: 4. CDR3 length: 15 amino acids. About this clone: What it recognizes is unknown.

Profiling relied on immunoSEQ multiplex PCR, and the TCRdb table lists in-frame clones only, not all of them. The repertoire holds 80,000 to 95,000 clones, with roughly 93% as singletons. The clonotype was recovered from an adult with an advanced solid tumor such as melanoma, head and neck, liver or kidney cancer. The genes are TRBV18 and TRBJ2-1; 8 positions agree with TRBD1. Specimen: CD4+ or CD8+ T cells sorted from blood, collected in a trial of the OX40 agonist ivuxolimab. The CDR3 bases are TGTGCCAGCTCACCATCAGGACAGGGATACAATGAGCAGTTCTTC. Protein sequence: CASSPSGQGYNEQFF.